A selection of T cell receptor beta chains follows, all from one sample in a study of post-analysis software for immune sequencing data. TCRdb independently ran MiXCR on the PCR reads; one entry per CDR3 protein. The table lists about 820,000 distinct CDR3 sequences, 53% of them singletons. The sample was blood. The receptors were gathered from a girl under 18 with multiple sclerosis. Each CDR3 is given without its conserved first and last residue. A row's size may be missing; if present it is once, few, many or a size class.

>14|-|TRBV7-3
ASSRDGTSGAYEQY
>12|-|TRBV6-6
ASSYSRTYNEQF
>12|few|TRBV12-3/TRBV12-4
ASSPLATTDTQY
>10|many|TRBV10-3
AIGLAGETQY
>12|-|TRBV27
ASSCQGRAYEQY
>13|-|TRBV20-1
SATPDRGSNSPLH
>12|-|TRBV10-1
ASSDGTGYSEQF
>14|-|TRBV7-8
ASSSAGTGILYEQY
>15|few|TRBV20-1
SATVERAGLRSYEQY
>11|few|TRBV6-5
ASSPPYDYEQY
>14|-|TRBV12-3/TRBV12-4
ASSRLTGGPWNEQF
>10|-|TRBV5-1
ASGDRGGEQY
>15|-|TRBV7-6
ASSFPNVDRNSYEQY
>16|-|TRBV12-3/TRBV12-4
ASSLSRSGVSANEKLF
>13|-|TRBV7-2
ASSLGRVDSYEQY
>11|-|TRBV2
ASSEITTGELF
>13|-|TRBV20-1
SARDVAGGMETQY
>13|-|TRBV5-1
ASSPDRGTADTQY
>10|few|TRBV18
ATRSGGTEQY
>12|few|TRBV7-9
ASSLSNMNTEAF
>12|-|TRBV18
ASSLGPSYNEQY
>10|-|TRBV5-5
ASSPTRVTQY
>13|-|TRBV7-9
ASRYRGSSYNEQF
>10|-|TRBV20-1
SARLGSNEQY
>13|-|TRBV7-9
ASSLLFSEGETQY
>11|-|TRBV20-1
SARGQAGYGYT
>12|-|TRBV5-1
ASSLGASQETQY
>12|-|TRBV11-2
ASSFDRGDYEQY
>15|-|TRBV10-3
AIRPQDTISGANVLT
>13|-|TRBV12-3/TRBV12-4
ASSGGDGGIDTQY
>15|few|TRBV4-2
ASSQDLLAGAKNIQY
>16|-|TRBV7-9
ASSRPRASGSSYNEQF
>12|few|TRBV29-1
SVGVSSGANVLT
>11|-|TRBV5-1
ASSSRENTEAF
>8|-|TRBV29-1
STITDTQY
>12|few|TRBV2
ASTPTGTGYEQY
>10|-|TRBV6-4
ARRGEGPFQY
>11|-|TRBV27
ASSFRQYAEAF
>13|few|TRBV4-1
ASSQGGSFSYEQY
>12|-|TRBV6-2/TRBV6-3
ASSVGQVNEKLF
>13|-|TRBV9
ASSVRGQGHTEAF
>10|few|TRBV20-1
SAPTGTDTQY